This T cell receptor (beta chain) appears in the sequencing data of a study of immune heterogeneity within non-small cell lung tumors. The starting template was genomic DNA from bulk tumor, roughly 650 ng per sample. Several spatially distant biopsies were obtained per primary tumor intraoperatively. The study enrolled patients with untreated, newly diagnosed non-small cell lung cancer who underwent curative surgery. CDR3 size: 14 residues. Trimming took off 8 bases at V and 0 bases at J, with 11 bases between the two ends. Germline lookup yields CDR1 KGHSH and CDR2 LQKENI. This clonotype occurred a few times. With 32 V and 13 J primers, multiplex PCR amplified the TCR beta CDR3. TCRdb used MiXCR to reprocess the multiplex PCR reads, holding one entry per CDR3 protein. Of approximately 31,000 distinct CDR3 sequences listed, around 28% were seen once; the top ten hold 4%.

This receptor was identified in a man aged 35-49 years with non-small cell lung cancer. The chain has TRBV18 and TRBJ2-1; possible D gene TRBD1, 5 bases. Sequenced input: lung tumor tissue. This CDR3 reads CASTDRSSYNEQFF. CDR3 DNA: TGTGCCAGCACTGACAGAAGCTCCTACAATGAGCAGTTCTTC.